A selection of T cell receptor beta chains follows, all from one sample in a study of blood T cell repertoires in COVID-19. The protocol was immunoSEQ multiplex PCR, while the TCRdb copy is restricted to in-frame clones and leaves out a portion. The sample shows hundreds of thousands of clones, over 80% of them seen only once. Specimen: PBMCs or T cells enriched from blood (not recorded which). These receptors were collected from a woman aged 18-29 years who had recovered from COVID-19. CDR3s include the opening cysteine and the closing phenylalanine or tryptophan. Each record gives: V gene, CDR3 protein.

>TRBV19
CASSTGGQQPQHF
>TRBV23-1
CASRQHRRASWPNEQFF
>TRBV9
CASSVAGDLPNEKLFF
>TRBV5-8
CASSLLGEKLFF
>TRBV7-9
CASSFGAGQGNSPLHF
>TRBV15
CATSRDLIGTGDTEAFF
>TRBV5-5
CASSRLAGHNYEQYF
>TRBV11-2
CASSLASDYNSGDTQYF
>TRBV5-6
CASSLVLDTQYF
>TRBV7-3
CASRKTGGAQNDRDTQYF
>TRBV5-4
CASSSSSGATQYF
>TRBV28
CASSTNYGYTF
>TRBV10-3
CAISESRGGPYEQYF
>TRBV15
CATSRVPSDEQYF
>TRBV24-1
CATSEGDMNTGELFF
>TRBV7-9
CASSFLTGRTEAFF
>TRBV27
CASSLILGLAGYEQYF
>TRBV6-1
CASSELGVHGYTF
>TRBV28
CASSGTHGGDMAFF
>TRBV5-1
CASSLAGGSYEQYF
>TRBV25-1
CASRRCGRSTDTQYF
>TRBV7-3
CASSTQGGNTEAFF
>TRBV29-1
CSVAQAPRYNEQFF
>TRBV7-3
CASSKTGVETEAFF
>TRBV21-1
CASSSSGGPPHEQYF
>TRBV18
CASSPEIPATGVNTEAFF
>TRBV29-1
CSVDETGVSNEQFF
>TRBV18
CASSTGFDGELFF
>TRBV6-2/TRBV6-3
CASSFGANYGYTF